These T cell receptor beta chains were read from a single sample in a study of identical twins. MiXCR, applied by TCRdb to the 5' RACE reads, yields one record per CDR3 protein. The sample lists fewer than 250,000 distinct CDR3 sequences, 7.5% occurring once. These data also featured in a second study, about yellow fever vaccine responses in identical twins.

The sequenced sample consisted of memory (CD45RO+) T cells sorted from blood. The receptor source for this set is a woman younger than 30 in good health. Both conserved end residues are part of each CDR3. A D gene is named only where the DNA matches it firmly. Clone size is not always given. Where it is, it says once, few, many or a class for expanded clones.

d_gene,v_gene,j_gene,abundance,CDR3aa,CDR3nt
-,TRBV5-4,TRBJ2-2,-,CASSLGVHTGELFF,TGTGCCAGCAGCTTGGGGGTCCACACCGGGGAGCTGTTTTTT
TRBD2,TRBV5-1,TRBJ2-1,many,CASSSTSGVLAF,TGCGCCAGCAGCAGCACTAGCGGGGTTTTAGCCTTC
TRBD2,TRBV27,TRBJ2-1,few,CASSLSAGGSYNEQFF,TGTGCCAGCAGTCTATCGGCGGGAGGTTCCTACAATGAGCAGTTCTTC
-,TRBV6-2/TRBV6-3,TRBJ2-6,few,CASSYSSGTGANVLTF,TGTGCCAGCAGTTATTCGTCGGGAACTGGGGCCAACGTCCTGACTTTC
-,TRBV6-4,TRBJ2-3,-,CASPVFPDTQYF,TGTGCCTCCCCAGTTTTCCCAGATACGCAGTATTTT
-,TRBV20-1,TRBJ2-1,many,CSAGRGGISYNEQFF,TGCAGTGCTGGACGAGGGGGGATCTCCTACAATGAGCAGTTCTTC
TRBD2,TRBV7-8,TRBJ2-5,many,CASSSYQVTGGAPETQYF,TGTGCCAGCAGCTCGTATCAAGTGACGGGGGGGGCCCCAGAGACCCAGTACTTC
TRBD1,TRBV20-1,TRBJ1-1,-,CSAKNDRGSPEAFF,TGCAGTGCTAAAAATGACAGGGGGAGTCCTGAAGCTTTCTTT
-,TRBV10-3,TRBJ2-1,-,CATLERVNEQFF,TGTGCCACCCTGGAAAGGGTAAATGAGCAGTTCTTC
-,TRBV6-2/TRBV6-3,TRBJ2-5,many,CASSYIGETQYF,TGTGCCAGCAGTTACATCGGAGAGACCCAGTACTTC
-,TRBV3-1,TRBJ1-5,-,CASSGGGFDQPQHF,TGTGCCAGCAGTGGGGGGGGGTTCGATCAGCCCCAGCATTTT
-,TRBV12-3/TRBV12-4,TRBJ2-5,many,CASSLAEGETQYF,TGTGCCAGCAGTTTGGCGGAGGGAGAGACCCAGTACTTC
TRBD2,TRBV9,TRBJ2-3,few,CASSLSGGAPDTQYF,TGTGCCAGCAGCCTTAGCGGGGGGGCCCCAGATACGCAGTATTTT
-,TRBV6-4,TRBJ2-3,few,CASSKEMGTDTQYF,TGTGCCAGCAGTAAAGAAATGGGCACAGATACGCAGTATTTT
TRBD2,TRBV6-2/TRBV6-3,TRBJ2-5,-,CASSSESGRGETQYF,TGTGCCAGCAGTTCCGAAAGCGGGAGGGGAGAGACCCAGTACTTC
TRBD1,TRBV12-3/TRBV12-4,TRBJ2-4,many,CASRERQGTEAKNIQYF,TGTGCCAGCAGAGAAAGACAGGGAACCGAAGCCAAAAACATTCAGTACTTC
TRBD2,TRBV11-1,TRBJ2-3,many,CASSLPSSGSHSRTDTQYF,TGTGCCAGCAGCTTACCCTCTAGCGGGAGCCATTCCCGCACAGATACGCAGTATTTT
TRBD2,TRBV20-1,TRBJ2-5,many,CSARRASGGPQETQYF,TGCAGTGCTAGACGGGCTAGCGGGGGGCCCCAAGAGACCCAGTACTTC
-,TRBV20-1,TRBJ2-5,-,CSARESAGTQYF,TGCAGTGCTAGAGAGTCGGCCGGGACCCAGTACTTC
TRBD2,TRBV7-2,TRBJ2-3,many,CASSLSGRLTDTQYF,TGTGCCAGCAGCCTGAGCGGGAGGCTCACAGATACGCAGTATTTT
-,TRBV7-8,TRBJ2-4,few,CASSLDASLAKNIQYF,TGTGCCAGCAGCTTAGATGCTAGTCTAGCCAAAAACATTCAGTACTTC
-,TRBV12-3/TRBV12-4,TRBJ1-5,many,CASSLDSLNQPQHF,TGTGCCAGCAGTTTAGACAGTCTCAATCAGCCCCAGCATTTT
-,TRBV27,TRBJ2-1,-,CASSSGGRVSNEQFF,TGTGCCAGCAGTTCGGGGGGCAGGGTTTCCAATGAGCAGTTCTTC
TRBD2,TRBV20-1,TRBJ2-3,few,CSAPRAGETDTQYF,TGCAGTGCTCCCAGGGCGGGAGAGACAGATACGCAGTATTTT
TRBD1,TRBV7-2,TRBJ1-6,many,CASSQGQGGNSPLHF,TGTGCCAGCAGCCAGGGACAGGGAGGCAATTCACCCCTCCACTTT
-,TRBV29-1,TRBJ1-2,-,CSVTPIGYYGYTF,TGCAGCGTTACCCCAATCGGGTACTATGGCTACACCTTC
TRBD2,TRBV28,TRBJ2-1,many,CASSATSGRVLDEQFF,TGTGCCAGCAGCGCAACTAGCGGGAGGGTCCTGGATGAGCAGTTCTTC
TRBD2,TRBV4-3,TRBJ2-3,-,CASSQDRGGRVADTQYF,TGCGCCAGCAGCCAAGATAGGGGCGGGAGAGTCGCAGATACGCAGTATTTT
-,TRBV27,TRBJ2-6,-,CASSRPGGAGGANVLTF,TGTGCCAGCAGCCGACCTGGAGGGGCGGGCGGGGCCAACGTCCTGACTTTC
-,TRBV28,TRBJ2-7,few,CASSLRGAWEQYF,TGTGCCAGCAGTTTGAGGGGGGCCTGGGAGCAGTACTTC
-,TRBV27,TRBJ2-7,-,CASSVDPPSEQYF,TGTGCCAGCAGTGTGGACCCTCCATCCGAGCAGTACTTC
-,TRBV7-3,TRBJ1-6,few,CASSLYGNYNSPLHF,TGTGCCAGCAGCTTATATGGCAACTATAATTCACCCCTCCACTTT
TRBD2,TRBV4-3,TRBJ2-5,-,CASSQDPGGSGRGTQYF,TGCGCCAGCAGCCAAGATCCCGGGGGTAGCGGGAGGGGGACCCAGTACTTC
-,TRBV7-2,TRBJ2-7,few,CASSVRRDSFNEQYF,TGTGCCAGCAGCGTTCGGAGGGACAGTTTCAACGAGCAGTACTTC
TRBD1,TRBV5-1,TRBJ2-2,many,CASTLTGADTGELFF,TGCGCCAGCACCTTGACAGGGGCGGACACCGGGGAGCTGTTTTTT
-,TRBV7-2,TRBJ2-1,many,CASSLGGTTPLGFF,TGTGCCAGCAGCTTAGGCGGGACGACGCCCCTGGGGTTCTTC
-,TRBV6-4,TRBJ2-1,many,CASSDSGGEGEQFF,TGTGCCAGCAGTGACTCGGGGGGTGAAGGTGAGCAGTTCTTC
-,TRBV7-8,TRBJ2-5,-,CASNLRRVRETQYF,TGTGCCAGCAACCTTCGGAGGGTTCGTGAGACCCAGTACTTC
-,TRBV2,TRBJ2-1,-,CASTQGFYNEQFF,TGTGCCAGCACACAGGGCTTCTACAATGAGCAGTTCTTC
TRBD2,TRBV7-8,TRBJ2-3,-,CASSLFPTGGPADTQYF,TGTGCCAGCAGCCTATTCCCAACGGGGGGGCCCGCAGATACGCAGTATTTT
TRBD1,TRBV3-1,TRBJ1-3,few,CASSQLAQGVGNTIYF,TGTGCCAGCAGCCAACTCGCACAGGGGGTTGGAAACACCATATATTTT
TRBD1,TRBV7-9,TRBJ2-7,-,CATQGAGSYEQYF,TGTGCCACGCAGGGGGCAGGGTCCTACGAGCAGTACTTC
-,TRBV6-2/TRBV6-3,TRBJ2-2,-,CARSYDEDGELFF,TGTGCCAGAAGTTACGACGAGGACGGGGAGCTGTTTTTT
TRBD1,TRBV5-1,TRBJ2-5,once,CASSKSGTGETQYF,TGCGCCAGCAGCAAATCCGGGACAGGGGAGACCCAGTACTTC
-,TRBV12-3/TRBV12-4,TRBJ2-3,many,CASSLGDRTPMRDTQYF,TGTGCCAGCAGTTTAGGAGATAGGACCCCTATGAGAGATACGCAGTATTTT
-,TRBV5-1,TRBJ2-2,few,CASSSLARTGELFF,TGCGCCAGCAGCTCCCTAGCTCGGACCGGGGAGCTGTTTTTT
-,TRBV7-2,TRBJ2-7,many,CASSPLAASYEQYF,TGTGCCAGCAGCCCACTGGCTGCCTCCTACGAGCAGTACTTC
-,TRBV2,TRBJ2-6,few,CASSGDGVTGANVLTF,TGTGCCAGCAGTGGGGACGGGGTGACAGGGGCCAACGTCCTGACTTTC
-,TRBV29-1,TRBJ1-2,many,CSVEDGQGGYTF,TGCAGCGTTGAAGACGGCCAAGGTGGCTACACCTTC
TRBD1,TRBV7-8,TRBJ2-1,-,CASSPLGQGAKEQFF,TGTGCCAGCAGCCCATTAGGACAGGGGGCGAAAGAGCAGTTCTTC
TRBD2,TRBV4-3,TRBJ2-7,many,CASSQDMAGGLLDEQYF,TGCGCCAGCAGCCAAGATATGGCGGGAGGGCTCCTCGACGAGCAGTACTTC
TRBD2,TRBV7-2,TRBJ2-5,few,CASSPIAGGPGKTQYF,TGTGCCAGCAGTCCAATAGCGGGGGGGCCCGGGAAGACCCAGTACTTC
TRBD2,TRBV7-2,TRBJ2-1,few,CASSLLAGYNEQFF,TGTGCCAGCAGCTTACTAGCGGGCTACAATGAGCAGTTCTTC
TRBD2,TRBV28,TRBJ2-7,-,CATRGSGRYEQYF,TGTGCCACCCGAGGAAGCGGGAGGTACGAGCAGTACTTC
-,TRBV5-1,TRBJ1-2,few,CASSLDSSTTNYGYTF,TGCGCCAGCAGCTTGGACAGCTCAACCACTAACTATGGCTACACCTTC
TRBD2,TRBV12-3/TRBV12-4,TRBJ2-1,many,CASSLVVPLLAGEQFF,TGTGCCAGCAGTTTAGTAGTGCCCCTACTAGCGGGAGAGCAGTTCTTC
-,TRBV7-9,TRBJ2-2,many,CASSFGPGNTGELFF,TGTGCCAGCAGCTTCGGTCCGGGGAACACCGGGGAGCTGTTTTTT
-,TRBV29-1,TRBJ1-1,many,CSVPPNDRESGAFF,TGCAGCGTTCCCCCGAATGACCGTGAGAGTGGGGCTTTCTTT
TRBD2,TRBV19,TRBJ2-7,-,CASSSGLAGARDEQYF,TGTGCCAGTAGTTCAGGACTAGCGGGAGCTCGGGACGAGCAGTACTTC
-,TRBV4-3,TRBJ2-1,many,CASSQDLRDYYNEQFF,TGCGCCAGCAGCCAAGATTTAAGAGACTACTACAATGAGCAGTTCTTC